This entry lists 25 T cell receptor beta chains sequenced from one sample in a study of CD8 T cells in ankylosing spondylitis. Study-wide points: The study identified a TCR beta motif of seven or eight highly homologous variants that appeared characteristic of ankylosing spondylitis blood.

These receptors are not linked to any known antigen. Using its own MiXCR run on the 5' RACE reads, TCRdb lists one record per CDR3 protein. This table holds about 390,000 distinct CDR3 sequences, around 22% found once. Sequences were obtained from blood, either unsorted or a sorted T cell fraction (not recorded which). Receptor source: a male donor with ankylosing spondylitis.

This clonotype showed up many times. The V gene is TRBV28, the J gene TRBJ1-5; D is undetermined. The CDR3 has 12 residues. Germline lookup yields CDR1 MDHEN and CDR2 SYDVKM. The V and J ends lost 2 bases and 7 bases respectively, with 6 bases between them. The CDR3, as DNA: TGTGCCAGCAGTTTACTTGGCCAGCCCCAGCATTTT. It translates to CASSLLGQPQHF.

This clonotype has a handful of counts. The rearrangement uses TRBV30 and TRBJ2-1, with 15 bases identical to TRBD2. Per germline, CDR1 GTSNPN and CDR2 SVGIG (reference sequence). V gave up 2 bases and J gave up 9 bases; unmatched junction bases: 8. The CDR3 is 16 residues long. In nucleotides, the CDR3 is TGTGCCTGGAGTTCTCCCGGACTAGCGGGAGGGAGTGAGCAGTTCTTC. Translating gives CAWSSPGLAGGSEQFF.

The rearrangement links TRBV29-1 to TRBJ2-7; a possible D gene is TRBD1 (7 bases). V gave up 7 bases and J gave up 3 bases, with 25 bases separating them. The CDR3 contains 16 residues. Per the germline V gene, CDR1 is SQVTM and CDR2 is ANQGSEA. CDR3 amino acids: CSAGDRPQQGDYEQYF. The CDR3 DNA reads TGCAGCGCGGGGGACAGACCTCAGCAGGGGGACTACGAGCAGTACTTC.

This clonotype turned up a few times. The V gene is TRBV11-2, the J gene TRBJ1-4, with 9 bases lining up with TRBD1. J gave up 5 bases and V 4 bases, and 2 bases lay outside the gene matches. Germline V gene sequence: CDR1 SGHAT, CDR2 FQNNGV. There are 14 residues in the CDR3. CDR3 in DNA: TGTGCCAGCAGCTCGACAGGGGGGAATGAAAAACTGTTTTTT. Protein product: CASSSTGGNEKLFF. Filled out from reference TRBV11-2 and TRBJ1-4, the complete variable domain reads EAGVAQSPRYKIIEKRQSVAFWCNPISGHATLYWYQQILGQGPKLLIQFQNNGVVDDSQLPKDRFSAERLKGVDSTLKIQPAKLEDSAVYLCASSSTGGNEKLFFGSGTQLSVL.

The V and J genes are TRBV20-1 and TRBJ1-2, with D possibly matching TRBD1 (5 bases). CDR1 and CDR2 (germline): DFQATT, SNEGSKA (reference sequence). The V end lost 6 bases, the J end lost 10 bases, and 24 bases lay between the germline ends. The CDR3 is made up of 14 amino acids. The CDR3 bases are TGCAGTGCCGCCTTTAGGGGACCGCTCTTCGACTACACCTTC. This translates into CSAAFRGPLFDYTF.

This rearrangement joins TRBV20-1 to TRBJ2-1; TRBD2 matches at 12 bases. The J segment lost 10 bases and the V segment lost 3 bases, leaving 7 bases of the junction unmatched. In germline, CDR1 is DFQATT, CDR2 SNEGSKA (reference sequence). This CDR3 has 14 amino acids. CDR3 in DNA: TGCAGTGCTAGCAGGACTAGCGGGGCCCAGGAGCAGTTCTTC. It codes for CSASRTSGAQEQFF.

The chain uses TRBV7-2 and TRBJ1-1; D remains ambiguous. The CDR3 spans 16 residues. V lost 5 bases and J lost 2, with 18 bases in between. CDR1 is SGHTA, CDR2 FQGNSA, per germline. CDR3 sequence: CASSLGPNGRNTEAFF. The CDR3 DNA reads TGTGCCAGCAGCCTCGGGCCGAATGGGAGAAACACTGAAGCTTTCTTT.

This clonotype was observed at least ten times. The chain carries TRBV7-9 and TRBJ2-7; D is unresolved. Germline values: CDR1 SEHNR, CDR2 FQNEAQ (reference sequence). This CDR3 has 13 amino acids. Trimming removed 2 bases from V and 2 bases from J, with 7 bases in between. The CDR3 coding sequence is TGTGCCAGCAGCTTACAGGCCCCCTACGAGCAGTACTTC. This sequence encodes CASSLQAPYEQYF.

The rearrangement uses TRBV27 and TRBJ2-7; no definite D call. V was cut by 2 bases and J by 7 bases, with 15 bases left in between. The germline gives CDR1 MNHEY, CDR2 SMNVEV (reference sequence). The CDR3 contains 14 residues. Here the CDR3 DNA reads TGTGCCAGCAGTTTACGGAGCTCCCTTGGGGAGCAGTACTTC. Its protein product is CASSLRSSLGEQYF.

The table lists this clonotype with a few counts. As DNA, the CDR3 is TGTGCCAGCAGCTTACTTCGGGGGAGGGGTGGCACAGATACGCAGTATTTT. Encoded protein: CASSLLRGRGGTDTQYF. The V call is TRBV7-2, the J call TRBJ2-3; 7 bases agree with TRBD2. Losses at the gene ends were 2 bases for V and 1 base for J; bases not matched to a gene: 9. From germline, CDR1 is SGHTA and CDR2 FQGNSA. The CDR3 contains 17 residues.

The CDR3 here is CASRWPGHSNTGELFF. The DNA for the CDR3 is TGTGCCAGCAGATGGCCGGGACATTCGAACACCGGGGAGCTGTTTTTT. V usage is TRBV6-1 and J usage is TRBJ2-2; maybe TRBD1 (6 bases). This CDR3 has 16 residues. The V end was cut by 6 bases, the J end by 0 bases, with 14 bases between. CDR1 MNHNS and CDR2 SASEGT come from the germline V gene.

The chain combines TRBV7-9 with TRBJ1-2; D remains unclear. Deletions cut 0 bases from V and 5 bases from J, with 7 bases between. The CDR3 is 13 amino acids. Germline V lookup: CDR1 SEHNR, CDR2 FQNEAQ (reference sequence). CDR3 DNA sequence: TGTGCCAGCAGCTTAGCCCAAGGATATGGCTACACCTTC. Its translation is CASSLAQGYGYTF.

This clonotype was observed a handful of times. The V gene is TRBV12-3 or TRBV12-4, the J gene TRBJ1-2, with a weak D call TRBD1 (6 bases). Trimming cost V 2 bases and J 7 bases, with 11 bases left between them. The CDR3 covers 13 residues. The CDR3 DNA sequence: TGTGCCAGCAGTTTACCTGGGGGCCTTGGCTACACCTTC. Protein sequence: CASSLPGGLGYTF.

The chain carries TRBV5-1 and TRBJ2-3; maybe TRBD2 (6 bases). The V end was cut by 7 bases, the J end by 4 bases, with 16 bases between. CDR3 size: 14 residues. Looked up from germline, CDR1 is SGHRS and CDR2 is YFSETQ. The CDR3 loop reads CASRAGPSSDTQYF. The CDR3 DNA follows: TGCGCCAGCCGAGCGGGCCCGAGCTCAGATACGCAGTATTTT.

The chain is built from TRBV7-8 and TRBJ2-7; the match to TRBD1 covers 8 bases. CDR1 and CDR2 from the germline V gene are SGHVS and FQNEAQ. The CDR3 is made up of 15 amino acids. V lost 5 bases and J lost 3; bases outside the gene matches: 9. The CDR3 loop is CASSLQGQDLYEQYF. CDR3 in DNA: TGTGCCAGCAGCCTCCAGGGACAGGACCTCTACGAGCAGTACTTC.

CDR3 in DNA: TGCGCCAGCAGCAGAAGACAGGGGAACTATGGCTACACCTTC. Amino acid sequence: CASSRRQGNYGYTF. The genes are TRBV5-1 and TRBJ1-2, with TRBD1 identical over 8 bases. Trimming took 4 bases from V and 2 from J; bases not matched to a gene: 4. The CDR3 is made up of 14 amino acids. Per the germline V gene, CDR1 is SGHRS and CDR2 is YFSETQ. The full variable domain, its missing parts supplied by reference TRBV5-1 and TRBJ1-2, is KAGVTQTPRYLIKTRGQQVTLSCSPISGHRSVSWYQQTPGQGLQFLFEYFSETQRNKGNFPGRFSGRQFSNSRSEMNVSTLELGDSALYLCASSRRQGNYGYTFGSGTRLTVV.

In this sample, this clonotype turned up many times. This rearrangement joins TRBV5-1 to TRBJ2-7, with D maybe TRBD2 (6 bases). The CDR3 is 15 amino acids. CDR1 and CDR2 from the germline V gene are SGHRS and YFSETQ. V lost 0 bases, J lost 1 base, and 11 bases lay in between. CDR3 sequence: CASSLAAGPSYEQYF. DNA of the CDR3: TGCGCCAGCAGCTTGGCGGCGGGGCCATCCTACGAGCAGTACTTC. The complete variable domain, with remaining parts taken from reference TRBV5-1 and TRBJ2-7, reads KAGVTQTPRYLIKTRGQQVTLSCSPISGHRSVSWYQQTPGQGLQFLFEYFSETQRNKGNFPGRFSGRQFSNSRSEMNVSTLELGDSALYLCASSLAAGPSYEQYFGPGTRLTVT.

The chain uses TRBV12-3 or TRBV12-4 and TRBJ2-1; the match to TRBD2 covers 9 bases. The trim removed 1 base at V and 4 bases at J, leaving 5 bases unmatched. There are 16 residues in the CDR3. Written as DNA, the CDR3 is TGTGCCAGCAGTTTAGAGGGGGCGGGAGGGTACAATGAGCAGTTCTTC. Amino acids: CASSLEGAGGYNEQFF.

This clonotype was counted between two and nine times. The chain recombines TRBV5-1 with TRBJ2-7, with D possibly TRBD2 on 5 matching bases. Trimming pared 0 bases from V and 3 bases from J, leaving 10 bases between. The CDR3 consists of 14 residues. Germline V CDR1 and CDR2: SGHRS, YFSETQ. The CDR3 bases are TGCGCCAGCAGCTTGGCCACTAGTGTCTACGAGCAGTACTTC. Translated, it gives CASSLATSVYEQYF.

There are a few counts of this clonotype. This CDR3 is CASSLVGSPLHF. The CDR3 bases are TGTGCCAGCAGCTTAGTTGGCTCACCCCTCCACTTT. The chain recombines TRBV7-2 with TRBJ1-6, with unresolved D. V shed 1 base and J shed 10 bases, with 5 bases lying between them. This CDR3 has 12 amino acids. Per the germline V gene, CDR1 is SGHTA and CDR2 is FQGNSA.

At least ten counts were recorded for this clonotype. The rearrangement links TRBV7-3 to TRBJ2-3; D possibly corresponds to TRBD2 (6 bases). This CDR3 comprises 13 residues. CDR1 is SGHTA, CDR2 FQGTGA, per germline. Trimming removed 1 base at V and 4 bases at J, with 6 bases between. In DNA, the CDR3 is TGTGCCAGCAGCTTAAGGGAGGCAGATACGCAGTATTTT. This gives the protein CASSLREADTQYF.

The DNA for the CDR3 is TGTGCCAGCAGCCCGTGGGGCGGAGGACGATACACTGAAGCTTTCTTT. This encodes CASSPWGGGRYTEAFF. The chain recombines TRBV7-9 with TRBJ1-1; maybe TRBD1 (5 bases). Germline V gives CDR1 SEHNR, CDR2 FQNEAQ (reference sequence). The CDR3 length is 16 residues. With 5 bases removed from V and 3 bases from J, the gap between germline ends came to 19 bases.

Only a few counts were recorded for this clonotype. The CDR3 DNA is TGTGCCAGCAGTTATTTTGGACAGGAATACGAGCAGTACTTC. As protein: CASSYFGQEYEQYF. This sequence joins TRBV6-5 and TRBJ2-7, with TRBD1 matching 7 bases. The V segment lost 3 bases and the J segment 4 bases; nucleotides outside the gene matches: 6. The CDR3 runs to 14 residues. Germline CDR1 is MNHEY and CDR2 is SVGAGI.

This clonotype has only a few counts. This rearrangement joins TRBV5-1 to TRBJ2-7; unclear D gene. Germline values: CDR1 SGHRS, CDR2 YFSETQ. V lost 1 base and J lost 0, with 11 bases in between. The CDR3 covers 15 residues. CDR3 sequence reads: CASSLRQYTSYEQYF. CDR3 DNA: TGCGCCAGCAGCTTGCGTCAGTATACCTCCTACGAGCAGTACTTC.

The rearrangement uses TRBV18 and TRBJ1-3, with 7 bases lining up with TRBD1. Trimming at V came to 3 bases and at J to 3 bases, leaving 8 bases not matched to a gene. This CDR3 contains 16 residues. Germline CDR1 and CDR2: KGHSH and LQKENI. The chain's CDR3 is CASSPETGFFGNTIYF. The CDR3 DNA reads TGTGCCAGCTCACCCGAGACAGGGTTTTTTGGAAACACCATATATTTT.